Shown below are 3 T cell receptor beta chains from a single sample sequenced in a study of T cells after yellow fever vaccination. TCRdb reprocessed the 5' RACE reads via MiXCR and lists one record per CDR3 protein. This repertoire shows 360,000 or so distinct CDR3 sequences, roughly 12% found once; its top ten account for 18%. The sequencing here drew on PBMCs, taken on the day of the first yellow fever vaccination. All receptors come from a man aged 18-30 years who received the YFV17D yellow fever vaccine.

This clonotype was picked up a small number of times. V and J are TRBV9 and TRBJ2-5; D not certain. CDR1 and CDR2 (germline): SGDLS, YYNGEE. Trimming took off 1 base at V and 5 bases at J, with 12 bases between the two ends. The CDR3 has 14 amino acids. CDR3 amino acids: CASSVRPGGETQYF. As DNA, the CDR3 is TGTGCCAGCAGCGTACGGCCGGGTGGGGAGACCCAGTACTTC.

This clonotype was counted many times. The chain combines TRBV10-3 with TRBJ2-7, with D tentatively TRBD1 (5 bases). Per the germline V gene, CDR1 is ENHRY and CDR2 is SYGVKD. This CDR3 is built from 17 residues. Trimming stripped 5 bases from V and 0 bases from J, with 20 bases between. Written as DNA, the CDR3 is TGTGCCATCAGTACCCCAACGAGACAGCTTCTCTCCTACGAGCAGTACTTC. Its protein product is CAISTPTRQLLSYEQYF.

V gene TRBV27 combines with J gene TRBJ1-4; maybe TRBD1 (5 bases). Germline V gene sequence: CDR1 MNHEY, CDR2 SMNVEV (reference sequence). The CDR3 extends over 14 amino acids. Trimming stripped 5 bases from V and 8 bases from J, with 15 bases between. The CDR3 is CASSGRDVGEKLFF. CDR3 in DNA: TGTGCCAGCAGTGGCCGGGACGTGGGGGAAAAACTGTTTTTT. Filled out from reference TRBV27 and TRBJ1-4, the complete variable domain reads EAQVTQNPRYLITVTGKKLTVTCSQNMNHEYMSWYRQDPGLGLRQIYYSMNVEVTDKGDVPEGYKVSRKEKRNFPLILESPSPNQTSLYFCASSGRDVGEKLFFGSGTQLSVL.